Listed here are 12 T cell receptor beta chains from one sample, sequenced in a study of immune evolution from preneoplasia to lung adenocarcinoma. TCRdb's copy holds only in-frame clones and misses some; the assay was immunoSEQ multiplex PCR. The sample comprises around 4,100 clones, 70% to 90% of which are singletons, and 2.5% to 4% rests with the top ten. Sequenced: FFPE minimally invasive lung adenocarcinoma tissue. Receptor source: a person aged 65 to 79 with lung adenocarcinoma.

The chain has TRBV7-9 and TRBJ2-7; TRBD1 aligns across 10 bases. V dropped 5 bases and J dropped 7; count of bases not matched to a gene: 11. The CDR3 has 15 residues. The germline CDR1 and CDR2 sequences are SEHNR and FQNEAQ (reference sequence). In DNA form, the CDR3 reads TGTGCCAGCAGCCGCGGGGGGACAGGGGTCGAAGAGCAGTACTTC. Its translation is CASSRGGTGVEEQYF.

Only one count was recorded for this clone. The chain recombines TRBV5-5 with TRBJ2-6; D not certain. Germline V gives CDR1 SGHKS, CDR2 YYEKEE (reference sequence). The CDR3 loop spans 17 amino acids. With 0 bases removed from V and 0 bases from J, the gap between germline ends came to 10 bases. The CDR3 reads CASSLARWNSGANVLTF. The CDR3 coding sequence is TGTGCCAGCAGCTTGGCTCGGTGGAACTCTGGGGCCAACGTCCTGACTTTC.

The sample holds one count of this clone. The V and J genes are TRBV15 and TRBJ2-2; possibly TRBD1 for D (5 bases). The CDR3 has 17 amino acids. V was clipped by 0 bases and J by 1 base, with 12 bases between them. Germline V gene data show CDR1 as LNHNV and CDR2 as YYDKDF (reference sequence). The chain's CDR3 is CATSRDKAQGNTGELFF. The CDR3 DNA is TGTGCCACCAGCAGAGATAAGGCCCAGGGGAACACCGGGGAGCTGTTTTTT.

This clone occurred once. The J gene is TRBJ1-3, the V gene TRBV10-3; 7 bases are a match to TRBD1. The length of the CDR3 is 14 residues. V trimming: 8 bases; J trimming: 0 bases; junction bases outside the gene matches: 4. The germline gives CDR1 ENHRY, CDR2 SYGVKD. The DNA for the CDR3 is TGTGCCATCCGGGGGACAGCCTCTGGAAACACCATATATTTT. Protein sequence: CAIRGTASGNTIYF.

This clone was observed a single time. The rearrangement uses TRBV9 and TRBJ2-3, with no clear D. The germline V gene has CDR1 SGDLS and CDR2 YYNGEE. With 1 base removed from V and 0 bases from J, the gap between germline ends came to 9 bases. This CDR3 has 15 residues. CDR3 residues: CASSVTSLSTDTQYF. Written as DNA, the CDR3 is TGTGCCAGCAGCGTAACCAGCCTTAGCACAGATACGCAGTATTTT.

The chain couples TRBV18 to TRBJ2-7; 11 bases agree with TRBD2. V was pared by 4 bases and J by 6 bases, with 8 bases of the junction left unmatched. The CDR3 is 15 amino acids. Germline V lookup: CDR1 KGHSH, CDR2 LQKENI. CDR3 region: CASSQTSGTLSEQYF. The CDR3 DNA follows: TGTGCCAGCTCACAGACTAGCGGGACCCTTAGCGAGCAGTACTTC.

This chain links TRBV6-1 with TRBJ2-1; 10 bases fit TRBD2. The CDR3 is 15 amino acids. CDR1 is MNHNS and CDR2 is SASEGT in the germline V gene. Trimming took 2 bases from V and 6 from J; bases not matched to a gene: 4. DNA of the CDR3: TGTGCCAGCAGTGAACAGAGCGGGGGGGCCAATGAGCAGTTCTTC. Its protein product is CASSEQSGGANEQFF.

The chain is built from TRBV9 and TRBJ2-3; 8 nucleotides align to TRBD1. Trimming removed 4 bases from V and 3 bases from J; junction bases left unmatched: 10. This CDR3 comprises 16 residues. Germline CDR1 SGDLS, CDR2 YYNGEE. For the CDR3, the DNA is TGTGCCAGCAGCTACCGGACAGGGAGTTCGACAGATACGCAGTATTTT. Its translation: CASSYRTGSSTDTQYF.

This clone was counted between two and nine times. This rearrangement joins TRBV11-3 to TRBJ2-1; D tentatively fits TRBD1 or TRBD2 (6 bases each). Germline V CDR1 and CDR2: SGHNT, YENEEA. Trimming took 0 bases from V and 10 from J, leaving 22 bases between them. The CDR3 extends over 17 amino acids. As DNA, the CDR3 is TGTGCCAGCAGCTTAGATGTGAAAAGACCGGGGGCCGCAGAGCAGTTCTTC. Protein sequence: CASSLDVKRPGAAEQFF.

This chain uses TRBV7-2 with TRBJ2-2; 10 nucleotides align to TRBD2. CDR3 length: 18 residues. J gave up 2 bases and V 3 bases, and 9 bases lay outside the gene matches. Germline CDR1 reads SGHTA; CDR2 reads FQGNSA. The CDR3 coding sequence is TGTGCCAGCAGCTTTGGCCTAGCGGGAGTGGGAAACACCGGGGAGCTGTTTTTT. Translated, it gives CASSFGLAGVGNTGELFF.

This chain uses TRBV6-4 with TRBJ2-1, with TRBD2 matching over 10 bases. This CDR3 comprises 15 residues. V shed 4 bases, J shed 0 bases, and the junction held 0 bases outside the gene matches. CDR1 and CDR2 from the germline V gene are MRHNA and SNTAGT. The CDR3 DNA follows: TGTGCCAGCAGTGCTAGCGGGAGCTCCTACAATGAGCAGTTCTTC. Its translation: CASSASGSSYNEQFF.

The chain couples TRBV28 to TRBJ1-5; D perhaps matches TRBD1 (6 bases). The CDR3 extends over 19 amino acids. V shed 1 base and J shed 0 bases, with 19 bases lying between them. The germline V gene has CDR1 MDHEN and CDR2 SYDVKM. The CDR3, as DNA: TGTGCCAGCAGTTTATCCCAACCTCGGACAGACTATAGCAATCAGCCCCAGCATTTT. Translated, it gives CASSLSQPRTDYSNQPQHF. The complete variable domain, with remaining parts taken from reference TRBV28 and TRBJ1-5, reads DVKVTQSSRYLVKRTGEKVFLECVQDMDHENMFWYRQDPGLGLRLIYFSYDVKMKEKGDIPEGYSVSREKKERFSLILESASTNQTSMYLCASSLSQPRTDYSNQPQHFGDGTRLSIL.